Presented here are 16 T cell receptor beta chains from one specimen sequenced in a study of OX40 agonist ivuxolimab in advanced cancers. The library was built by means of the immunoSEQ multiplex PCR assay. Held by TCRdb, this immuneACCESS table contains in-frame sequences only and omits some clones. Under half of the omission traces to an unresolved V gene where checked; the cause of the rest is unknown. The sample has some 46,000 clones on record, 86% of them singletons. Of the sample, around 37% is held by the ten largest clones. The specimen was CD4+ or CD8+ T cells sorted from blood, collected in a trial of the OX40 agonist ivuxolimab. These receptors all stem from an adult with an advanced solid tumor such as melanoma, head and neck, liver or kidney cancer.

This clone was seen once. The rearrangement links TRBV14 to TRBJ2-3, with unresolved D. Germline loops: CDR1 SGHDN, CDR2 FVKESK. Trimming cost V 4 bases and J 3 bases, with 2 bases left between them. The CDR3 contains 11 residues. CDR3 coding DNA: TGTGCCAGCAGCCGAACAGATACGCAGTATTTT. Its protein product is CASSRTDTQYF.

The chain recombines TRBV2 with TRBJ1-2, with 7 bases matching TRBD1. V shed 6 bases and J 7 bases; nucleotides not matched to a gene: 11. The CDR3 covers 14 residues. CDR1 and CDR2 (germline): SNHLY, FYNNEI. The CDR3 reads CASRNDRDWVGYTF. The CDR3 region has the DNA TGTGCCAGCAGAAACGACAGGGATTGGGTTGGCTACACCTTC.

The chain employs TRBV27 and TRBJ1-6, with a tentative D call TRBD1 (6 bases). The CDR3 totals 11 residues. The germline V gene has CDR1 MNHEY and CDR2 SMNVEV (reference sequence). V lost 10 bases and J lost 9, with 10 bases in between. CDR3 coding DNA: TGTGCCAAGGGGGGCGCTTCACCCCTCCACTTT. Residues: CAKGGASPLHF.

Worth noting for this clone: This same CDR3 is encoded by further DNA sequences in the sample. The rearrangement uses TRBV6-5 and TRBJ2-7, with D perhaps assigned TRBD1 or TRBD2 (5 bases each). This CDR3 has 13 residues. The V end lost 0 bases, the J end lost 4 bases, and 7 bases lay between the germline ends. Germline V lookup: CDR1 MNHEY, CDR2 SVGAGI. CDR3 amino acids: CASSYSRGYEQYF. Here the CDR3 DNA reads TGTGCCAGCAGTTACTCGAGGGGTTACGAGCAGTACTTC.

This chain connects TRBV19 to TRBJ2-1; 15 bases match TRBD2. V dropped 10 bases and J dropped 10; count of bases not matched to a gene: 5. This CDR3 contains 13 residues. Germline CDR1 is LNHDA and CDR2 is SQIVND (reference sequence). Here the CDR3 reads CATGLAGGKEQFF. DNA of the CDR3: TGTGCCACCGGACTAGCGGGAGGGAAGGAGCAGTTCTTC.

In its sample, this clone was seen a few times. The J gene is TRBJ1-5, the V gene TRBV19; possible D gene TRBD1, 5 bases. Per germline, CDR1 LNHDA and CDR2 SQIVND (reference sequence). With 6 bases removed from V and 3 bases from J, the gap between germline ends came to 12 bases. CDR3 length: 14 amino acids. This CDR3 reads CASSPYRTNQPQHF. In DNA form, the CDR3 reads TGTGCCAGTAGCCCCTACAGGACCAATCAGCCCCAGCATTTT.

The chain employs TRBV5-6 and TRBJ2-1; 10 nucleotides match TRBD2. J gave up 4 bases and V 4 bases, and 8 bases lay outside the gene matches. CDR3 length: 16 amino acids. The V gene's germline CDR1 is SGHDT and CDR2 YYEEEE. CDR3 in amino acids: CASSPGLALYYNEQFF. The DNA for the CDR3 is TGTGCCAGCAGCCCGGGACTAGCGCTATATTACAATGAGCAGTTCTTC.

The gene calls are TRBV18 and TRBJ2-5; the D gene is possibly TRBD1 (6 bases). V gave up 4 bases and J gave up 5 bases, with 17 bases separating them. Germline lookup yields CDR1 KGHSH and CDR2 LQKENI. CDR3 length: 15 amino acids. CDR3 residues: CASSQDSLPGETQYF. The CDR3 DNA follows: TGTGCCAGCTCACAGGACAGCTTACCCGGGGAGACCCAGTACTTC.

The chain combines TRBV6-6 with TRBJ2-2; possibly TRBD1 for D (6 bases). V was cut by 0 bases and J by 1 base, with 9 bases left in between. This CDR3 has 16 residues. The germline V gene has CDR1 MNHNY and CDR2 SVGAGI (reference sequence). CDR3 region: CASSYSQGQNTGELFF. CDR3 nucleotides: TGTGCCAGCAGTTACTCGCAGGGGCAGAACACCGGGGAGCTGTTTTTT.

The V and J genes are TRBV15 and TRBJ1-5, with D possibly matching TRBD1 (6 bases). This CDR3 contains 15 residues. Germline V gene lookup returns CDR1 LNHNV and CDR2 YYDKDF (reference sequence). Trimming took off 4 bases at V and 6 bases at J, with 16 bases between the two ends. The CDR3 bases are TGTGCCACCAGCACTTCACGACAGGTGGGTCAGCCCCAGCATTTT. Protein: CATSTSRQVGQPQHF.

The chain links TRBV5-1 to TRBJ2-1, with 9 bases that match TRBD2. Germline CDR1 reads SGHRS; CDR2 reads YFSETQ. The CDR3 spans 16 residues. V lost 2 bases to trimming and J lost 0 bases; unmatched junction nucleotides: 3. In nucleotides, the CDR3 is TGCGCCAGCAGCTTTAATAGCGGGAGCTCCTACAATGAGCAGTTCTTC. Translating gives CASSFNSGSSYNEQFF.

The V call is TRBV9, the J call TRBJ1-1; D is uncertain. The ends were cut back, 3 bases at V and 2 bases at J, with 8 bases in the middle. The CDR3 is 13 residues long. The germline V gene has CDR1 SGDLS and CDR2 YYNGEE. CDR3 residues: CASSEAQNTEAFF. The CDR3 nucleotides read TGTGCCAGCAGCGAGGCCCAAAACACTGAAGCTTTCTTT. Full variable domain (rest looked up from reference TRBV9 and TRBJ1-1): DSGVTQTPKHLITATGQRVTLRCSPRSGDLSVYWYQQSLDQGLQFLIQYYNGEERAKGNILERFSAQQFPDLHSELNLSSLELGDSALYFCASSEAQNTEAFFGQGTRLTVV.

J is TRBJ2-7 and V is TRBV6-5; unclear D gene. V lost 6 bases and J lost 0, with 12 bases in between. This CDR3 spans 14 amino acids. Per germline, CDR1 MNHEY and CDR2 SVGAGI. In DNA form, the CDR3 reads TGTGCCAGCAGGGTACGGGTCACCTCCTACGAGCAGTACTTC. Its translation is CASRVRVTSYEQYF.

This clone was found a few times. The chain couples TRBV5-4 to TRBJ2-5; TRBD2 agrees at 12 bases. CDR3 size: 18 residues. V was pared by 4 bases and J by 5 bases, with 15 bases of the junction left unmatched. Germline-derived CDR1 and CDR2 are SGHNT and YYREEE (reference sequence). CDR3 residues: CASSVGTSGQIRRETQYF. The CDR3 DNA reads as TGTGCCAGCAGCGTCGGGACTAGCGGGCAAATTAGGCGGGAGACCCAGTACTTC.

The chain has TRBV6-6 and TRBJ2-7; D call uncertain. This CDR3 spans 13 amino acids. Trimming pared 0 bases from V and 0 bases from J, leaving 3 bases between. The V gene's germline CDR1 is MNHNY and CDR2 SVGAGI (reference sequence). CDR3: CASSYSSSYEQYF. The CDR3 bases are TGTGCCAGCAGTTACTCTAGCTCCTACGAGCAGTACTTC.

The V and J genes are TRBV7-6 and TRBJ2-7; 7 positions match TRBD1. After removal of 5 bases from V and 2 bases from J, the junction contained 6 bases not matched to a gene. From germline, CDR1 is SGHVS and CDR2 FNYEAQ. The CDR3 has 14 residues. This chain's CDR3 is CASSPGQLTYEQYF. The CDR3 nucleotides read TGTGCCAGCAGCCCGGGACAGCTGACCTACGAGCAGTACTTC. The whole variable domain, filled in from reference TRBV7-6 and TRBJ2-7, reads GAGVSQSPRYKVTKRGQDVALRCDPISGHVSLYWYRQALGQGPEFLTYFNYEAQQDKSGLPNDRFSAERPEGSISTLTIQRTEQRDSAMYRCASSPGQLTYEQYFGPGTRLTVT.